This T cell receptor beta chain was documented in a study of blood T cell repertoires in COVID-19. Study-wide background: Acute-phase and convalescent COVID-19 samples originated in the United States, Italy and Spain.

Original methodology: It was from reference gene primer amplification that nucleated cell counts were estimated. The repertoire was sequenced with immunoSEQ multiplex PCR; TCRdb's copy has only in-frame clones and lacks some. V and J calls and clone size are those listed in that table; D and trimming were worked out from the DNA. The sample includes approximately 50,000 clones, over 70% of them seen just once. The CDR3 covers 14 residues. V dropped 10 bases and J dropped 1; count of bases not matched to a gene: 5. Germline assignment: CDR1 MGHDK and CDR2 SYGVNS. This chain uses TRBV25-1 with TRBJ2-1; 9 nucleotides agree with TRBD2. The sequence came from a human donor in a cohort sampled during active COVID-19. The sequenced sample consisted of peripheral blood. CDR3 region: CATTGLASYNEQFF. CDR3 nucleotide sequence: TGTGCCACCACGGGACTAGCTTCCTACAATGAGCAGTTCTTC.